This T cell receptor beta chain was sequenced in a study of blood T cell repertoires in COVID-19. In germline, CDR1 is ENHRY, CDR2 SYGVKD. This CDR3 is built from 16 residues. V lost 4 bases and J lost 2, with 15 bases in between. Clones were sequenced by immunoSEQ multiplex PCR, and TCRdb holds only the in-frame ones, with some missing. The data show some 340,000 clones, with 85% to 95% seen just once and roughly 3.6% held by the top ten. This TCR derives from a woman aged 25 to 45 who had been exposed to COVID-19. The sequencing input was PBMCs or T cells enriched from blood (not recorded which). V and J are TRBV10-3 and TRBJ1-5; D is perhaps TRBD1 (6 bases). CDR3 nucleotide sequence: TGTGCCATCAGTGCCGCACTTAACAGGGGCAATCAGCCCCAGCATTTT. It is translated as CAISAALNRGNQPQHF.